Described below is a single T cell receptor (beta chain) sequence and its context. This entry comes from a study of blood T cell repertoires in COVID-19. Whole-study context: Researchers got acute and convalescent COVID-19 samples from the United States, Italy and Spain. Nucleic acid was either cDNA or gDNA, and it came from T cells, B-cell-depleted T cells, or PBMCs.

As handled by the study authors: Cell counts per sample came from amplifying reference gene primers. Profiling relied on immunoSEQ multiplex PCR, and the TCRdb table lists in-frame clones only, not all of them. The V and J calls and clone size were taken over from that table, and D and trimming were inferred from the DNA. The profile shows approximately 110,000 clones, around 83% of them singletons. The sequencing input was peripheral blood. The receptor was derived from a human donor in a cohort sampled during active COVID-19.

This CDR3 is CASSPQGRGQPQHF. CDR3 DNA: TGTGCCAGCAGCCCGCAGGGGAGGGGTCAGCCCCAGCATTTT. The rearrangement joins TRBV7-9 to TRBJ1-5; tentative D call: TRBD1 (6 bases). V was shortened by 5 bases and J by 6 bases, with 14 bases between the two germline ends. CDR1 is SEHNR and CDR2 is FQNEAQ in the germline V gene (reference sequence). The CDR3 sequence is 14 residues long.